This T cell receptor (beta chain) was sequenced for a study of cytomegalovirus exposure and HLA in healthy donors. In the PCR, 60 Vbeta and 13 Jbeta primers were used. Here immunoSEQ multiplex PCR was the method, and the copy in TCRdb shows in-frame clones only, minus some. The repertoire has about 170,000 clones, around 62% of them found once; the top ten carry under 3%. Details on this clone: Its antigen is not known.

Germline CDR1 and CDR2: DFQATT and SNEGSKA (reference sequence). J gave up 10 bases and V 6 bases, and 4 bases lay outside the gene matches. CDR3 length equals 10 residues. Study-wide results and caveats: Segments of the TCR beta V type were, in most cases, productive about 87% or about 30% of the time in an earlier analysis.

The TCR originated in a man aged 35-49 years in good health and CMV-seronegative. The V call is TRBV20-1, the J call TRBJ1-1; 8 bases fit TRBD1. The sample comprised PBMCs. The CDR3 DNA sequence: TGCAGTGCCGCAGACAGGGGAGCTTTCTTT. Translation gives CSAADRGAFF.